Listed below are T cell receptor beta chains from one sample, sequenced in a study of brain T cells in children with intractable seizures. TCRdb's copy holds only in-frame clones and misses some; the assay was immunoSEQ multiplex PCR. The data show under 400,000 clones, over 90% seen once. The sample here was peripheral blood, taken roughly 5 months after surgery. The receptors come from a boy under two years old with tuberous sclerosis and intractable seizures. CDR3s include the opening cysteine and the closing phenylalanine or tryptophan. D genes are given only for firm matches. Size values are once, few and many counts, or a class for expanded clones, and some rows have none.

>NA|TRBJ1-3|TRBV2|NA
TGTGCCAGCAGCGCCACAGGGTTCGGAGGAAACACCATATATTTT
CASSATGFGGNTIYF
>TRBD1|TRBJ1-1|TRBV19|NA
TGTGCCAGTAGTTCTCAGGGACAGATGAACACTGAAGCTTTCTTT
CASSSQGQMNTEAFF
>TRBD1|TRBJ1-2|TRBV6-6|NA
TGTGCCAGCAGTTCGATGACAGGGAGTGGCTACACCTTC
CASSSMTGSGYTF
>TRBD1|TRBJ1-1|TRBV19|NA
TGTGCCAGTAGTACTTCGGGACAGCCCATGAACACTGAAGCTTTCTTT
CASSTSGQPMNTEAFF
>TRBD2|TRBJ2-1|TRBV7-9|NA
TGTGCCAGCAGCCACGAGCGGGAGCCCCGGGATGAGCAGTTCTTC
CASSHEREPRDEQFF
>TRBD1|TRBJ2-7|TRBV15|NA
TGTGCCACCAGCTTCCGGGACAGGGACTACGAGCAGTACTTC
CATSFRDRDYEQYF
>TRBD1|TRBJ1-2|TRBV11-2|NA
TGTGCCAGCAGCTTAGCGGGGACAGGGGCTACTAACTATGGCTACACCTTC
CASSLAGTGATNYGYTF
>NA|TRBJ2-7|TRBV11-2|NA
TGTGCCAGCAGCCCGCTGCCGACAGGCCCGTCCTACGAGCAGTACTTC
CASSPLPTGPSYEQYF
>NA|TRBJ2-7|TRBV30|NA
TGTGCCTGGAGTGCAAAGGGTAAGCAGTACTTC
CAWSAKGKQYF
>NA|TRBJ1-3|TRBV4-1|few
TGCGCCAGCAGCCAAGAGTCCAGTCTCAGGGGAAACACCATATATTTT
CASSQESSLRGNTIYF